The 12 T cell receptor beta chains in this list originate from one sample, sequenced in a study of a mutant IDH1 vaccine in newly diagnosed glioma. Specified time point: week 47, end of study. Mutant IDH1 20-mer peptide, at 300 ug, made up each vaccine dose, with topical imiquimod. The method was immunoSEQ multiplex PCR; TCRdb's version includes in-frame clones alone and lacks a portion of them. The sample lists 56,000 or so clones, 60% to 85% occurring once. These receptors have no known antigen. Material: PBMCs, obtained from a glioma patient whose treatment included an IDH1 peptide vaccine. The receptor set was obtained from a woman aged 40-49 years with glioma. Some clones in this sample may be carry-over from other donors' samples.

The chain employs TRBV6-5 and TRBJ2-7; 8 bases agree with TRBD2. The CDR3 length is 15 residues. Germline CDR1 is MNHEY and CDR2 is SVGAGI. V shed 0 bases and J 2 bases; nucleotides not matched to a gene: 3. The CDR3 region is CASSYSGGLAYEQYF. The CDR3 DNA reads as TGTGCCAGCAGTTACTCGGGGGGACTAGCCTACGAGCAGTACTTC.

This chain uses TRBV30 with TRBJ2-6; no firm D call. Germline assignment: CDR1 GTSNPN and CDR2 SVGIG (reference sequence). The CDR3 consists of 13 residues. V dropped 2 bases and J dropped 2 bases, with 4 bases sitting between them. CDR3 sequence reads: CAWSHTGANVLTF. CDR3 nucleotides: TGTGCCTGGAGTCACACTGGGGCCAACGTCCTGACTTTC. Full variable domain (missing parts from reference TRBV30 and TRBJ2-6): SQTIHQWPATLVQPVGSPLSLECTVEGTSNPNLYWYRQAAGRGLQLLFYSVGIGQISSEVPQNLSASRPQDRQFILSSKKLLLSDSGFYLCAWSHTGANVLTFGAGSRLTVL.

This clone appeared a few times. This chain links TRBV5-4 with TRBJ2-2; D remains ambiguous. Germline V CDR1 and CDR2: SGHNT, YYREEE (reference sequence). V lost 0 bases and J lost 4, with 13 bases in between. CDR3 length: 16 residues. The CDR3 DNA follows: TGTGCCAGCAGCTTGGGGCTCTCGTCAGCCACCGGGGAGCTGTTTTTT. This translates into CASSLGLSSATGELFF.

Of note for this clone: Different DNA sequences within this sample yield the same CDR3. The chain is built from TRBV4-1 and TRBJ1-2; D uncertain. The CDR3 is made up of 13 amino acids. V lost 1 base and J 8 bases, leaving 11 bases between the germline ends. Germline lookup yields CDR1 MGHRA and CDR2 YSYEKL. CDR3 in amino acids: CASSQVGGGGYTF. The DNA of the CDR3 is TGCGCCAGCAGCCAAGTGGGTGGCGGCGGCTACACCTTC.

The chain uses TRBV11-2 and TRBJ2-5; 10 bases line up with TRBD2. The CDR3 runs to 19 residues. V gave up 9 bases and J gave up 7 bases; unmatched junction bases: 26. CDR1 is SGHAT, CDR2 FQNNGV, per germline. Written as DNA, the CDR3 is TGTGCCAGTATGAGGGGGCAGCCGGGACTAGCGCTAAAGTCGGGGACCCAGTACTTC. It specifies CASMRGQPGLALKSGTQYF.

V gene TRBV7-9 combines with J gene TRBJ1-2; D ambiguous. Trimming stripped 4 bases from V and 4 bases from J, with 22 bases between. The length of the CDR3 is 17 residues. Germline V gene sequence: CDR1 SEHNR, CDR2 FQNEAQ (reference sequence). The CDR3 reads CASSSLNEEVPGYGYTF. The CDR3 nucleotides read TGTGCCAGCAGCTCCCTAAACGAAGAGGTCCCAGGCTATGGCTACACCTTC.

The chain has TRBV5-6 and TRBJ1-3; perhaps TRBD1 as D (5 bases). The CDR3 covers 14 residues. Germline V gives CDR1 SGHDT, CDR2 YYEEEE. The ends were cut back, 0 bases at V and 4 bases at J, with 8 bases in the middle. The CDR3 coding sequence is TGTGCCAGCAGCTTGGGAGGGGTCGGAAACACCATATATTTT. Its protein is CASSLGGVGNTIYF.

The chain links TRBV6-4 to TRBJ2-3; D remains unclear. Germline-derived CDR1 and CDR2 are MRHNA and SNTAGT. V gave up 6 bases and J gave up 5 bases, with 3 bases separating them. The CDR3 covers 10 residues. CDR3 amino acids: CASRGDTQYF. The CDR3 region has the DNA TGTGCCAGCAGAGGAGATACGCAGTATTTT.

This clone was detected a few times. The J gene is TRBJ1-1, the V gene TRBV7-9; D is perhaps TRBD1 (5 bases). Germline assignment: CDR1 SEHNR and CDR2 FQNEAQ (reference sequence). The CDR3 has 12 residues. Trimming removed 2 bases at V and 8 bases at J, with 9 bases between. CDR3 nucleotides: TGTGCCAGCAGCTTATCGGGACCCGAAGCTTTCTTT. It translates to CASSLSGPEAFF.

This clone came up a few times. The rearrangement joins TRBV6-1 to TRBJ2-6; 9 nucleotides line up with TRBD1. Germline V gene lookup returns CDR1 MNHNS and CDR2 SASEGT. The CDR3 has 18 residues. Trimming cost V 4 bases and J 2 bases; bases outside gene matches: 9. For the CDR3, the DNA is TGTGCCAGCAGTGTCGAAACAGGGGGCGCGACTGGGGCCAACGTCCTGACTTTC. It specifies CASSVETGGATGANVLTF.

The genes are TRBV14 and TRBJ1-2; D is unresolved. Looked up from germline, CDR1 is SGHDN and CDR2 is FVKESK. The V and J ends lost 2 bases and 7 bases respectively, with 20 bases between them. The length of the CDR3 is 16 residues. CDR3 coding DNA: TGTGCCAGCAGCCAATTTCTGCGGGCCCCGGGAGGTGGCTACACCTTC. This sequence encodes CASSQFLRAPGGGYTF.

The rearrangement uses TRBV29-1 and TRBJ2-3; D not certain. Looked up from germline, CDR1 is SQVTM and CDR2 is ANQGSEA. The CDR3 is 12 amino acids. The CDR3 coding sequence is TGCAGTGCCCTCGTTAGCACAGATACGCAGTATTTT. It specifies CSALVSTDTQYF.